This T cell receptor (beta chain) stems from a study of beta chain features in type 1 diabetes. The overall study: Sorted cell examination encompassed approximately 110 million cells across all samples. Study results and caveats: It was among patients, rather than healthy donors, that naive, central memory and Treg TCRB repertoires appeared more similar.

The germline CDR1 and CDR2 sequences are LNHDA and SQIVND (reference sequence). The junction had 6 bases not matched to a gene; V was cut back by 6 bases and J by 6 bases. The CDR3 runs to 13 residues. This clone was counted at least ten times. Its antigen is not identified. Other DNA sequences in this specimen translate into the identical CDR3. Investigators reverse transcribed all isolated RNA, so they sequenced expressed TCRB transcripts. Produced via immunoSEQ multiplex PCR; TCRdb's table is partial and in-frame only. This table has 300,000 to 350,000 clones, 14% appearing once. Cell sorting via CD45RO/CCR7/CD25/CD127/CD95/CD27 was performed to obtain CD4+ naive, central memory, regulatory and stem cell-like memory cells.

The chain joins TRBV19 to TRBJ2-3; 7 nucleotides match TRBD2. The material sequenced was central memory CD4+ T cells from blood. The sequence was obtained from a man aged 25 to 40 in good health. This CDR3 reads CASRVAGADTQYF. The CDR3 bases are TGTGCCAGTAGGGTGGCGGGAGCTGATACGCAGTATTTT.